This T cell receptor beta chain stems from a study of shared clonotypes between healthy human individuals (dated by TCRdb to 2018 to 2020). With respect to the entire study: The cohort included three men and a couple of women between 18 and 49 years of age. For each donor, three plates each were used for CD4 naive and CD4 memory, two plates were used for CD8 naive, and one plate was used for CD8 memory. Libraries were prepared and TCR repertoires were sequenced by different laboratories using diverse techniques, in order to increase sequencing depth and limit assay-specific biases. To estimate repertoire size and how much clonotype sharing occurs between individuals, the study deeply sequenced the blood TCR repertoires of about 5 healthy adults. Each donor's leukapheresis produced roughly between roughly 0.85 and 10 billion PBMCs.

From the cysteine up to the phenylalanine, the CDR3 has a length of 15 residues. The sequence is cut down to CDR3 DNA, 45 bases in frame from base 1. Trimmed from V: 4 bases; trimmed from J: 0 bases; junction bases lacking a gene match: 4. Reading the germline V gene gives CDR1 SGHRS and CDR2 YFSETQ. The donors were healthy, HIV-negative adults with no recently reported acute infections or vaccinations. Every donor was a Caucasian adult residing in Nashville, Tennessee, USA. Magnetic negative selection was used to enrich CD4+ T cells, after which naive cells were positively selected on CD45RA and the negative fraction became the memory subset. Blood was collected by leukapheresis, and PBMCs were isolated by Ficoll-Histopaque density gradient centrifugation and then cryopreserved in liquid nitrogen vapor phase. Analytical flow cytometry was used to check the purity and quantity of every magnetically sorted T cell population. From each sorted fraction, genomic DNA was isolated and quantified by UV absorbance on a Nanodrop 2000c.

Overall study results and their limits: About 4.5% of naive CD4, 3.5% of naive CD8, roughly 2.5% of memory CD4, and 0.35% to 0.5% of memory CD8 clonotypes were shared across several donors. Clonotypes shared by all four sorted-subset donors showed higher generation probabilities than non-shared clonotypes. Because the study included a small number of donors, the genetic and exposure-history diversity represented was limited. Sampling was limited to blood, and TCR repertoires in tissue likely differ from TCR repertoires in blood. Estimated clonotype richness was generally larger for naive than for memory subsets. Incomplete sequencing was indicated by rarefaction of sorted-subset datasets, despite the large sequencing depth. Based on pairwise subsampling, the degree of clonotype sharing among donors was expected to be affected by sequencing depth.

Using the deep immunoSEQ assay, TCR CDR3 regions were amplified from genomic DNA by multiplex PCR. Extracted genomic DNA from each cell subset was distributed evenly across all wells of several immunoSEQ 96-well plates, and each plate was treated as a replicate. Each replicate PCR for sorted subsets received roughly 0.2 ug genomic DNA, equal to about 30,000 T cell genomes. The purified libraries were quantified using a Qubit 3.0 fluorometer, sized with a Bioanalyzer 2100, and then quantified again using the KAPA Library Quantification kit. Each immunoSEQ 96-well plate was sequenced on its own single-read 150-cycle Illumina NextSeq 550 flow cell. Per the authors' processing: Because the immunoSEQ output held only junctional sequences and lacked quality scores, the filtering could not match the filtering applied to full-length reads. Sequences were annotated with PyIR, a Python wrapper for IgBLAST v1.9, using IMGT germline references to assign V/J genes and CDR3. Reads with weak V/J assignments (E-value above 1e-6), missing CDR3, stop codons, out-of-frame junctions, or ambiguous translated residues were removed. V3J clonotypes were defined as sequences sharing an identical inferred V gene, J gene, and CDR3 amino acid sequence. The percentage overlap between two repertoires was calculated by dividing the number of shared unique clonotypes by the size of the smaller repertoire. Repertoire richness was assessed with RTK rarefaction, the Chao1 estimator, and Recon v2.1 estimates of unobserved clonotypes. OLGA was used to compute generation probabilities for all TCRbeta clonotypes that the gDNA method yielded from a few donors. TCRdb holds this immuneACCESS table with in-frame rearrangements only. Some clones are missing; in checked studies, unresolved V genes explain under half, and the rest has no known cause. V, J and clone size are taken as reported in that table, and D and trimming were inferred from the DNA itself. Within this sample are around 2.1 million clones, with 90% to 96% of them counted one time only. The ten largest make up roughly 0.13% of the sample.

This clone has only one observation. The antigen it binds to is not known. The record has no base qualities; no much larger clone is one base away. The source is a young man in good health. The rearranged chain carries TRBV5-1 and TRBJ1-1, and 9 junctional nucleotides match TRBD1. The sample comprised naive CD4+ T cells sorted from blood. The cell subset or site label, read with the paper, signifies: CD45RA+ positively selected. The DNA reads TGCGCCAGCAGCACCGGGACAGGGTTGAACACTGAAGCTTTCTTT. Translated, it reads CASSTGTGLNTEAFF. The CDR3, completed at both ends by the reference TRBV5-1 and TRBJ1-1 genes, gives the full variable domain KAGVTQTPRYLIKTRGQQVTLSCSPISGHRSVSWYQQTPGQGLQFLFEYFSETQRNKGNFPGRFSGRQFSNSRSEMNVSTLELGDSALYLCASSTGTGLNTEAFFGQGTRLTVV.